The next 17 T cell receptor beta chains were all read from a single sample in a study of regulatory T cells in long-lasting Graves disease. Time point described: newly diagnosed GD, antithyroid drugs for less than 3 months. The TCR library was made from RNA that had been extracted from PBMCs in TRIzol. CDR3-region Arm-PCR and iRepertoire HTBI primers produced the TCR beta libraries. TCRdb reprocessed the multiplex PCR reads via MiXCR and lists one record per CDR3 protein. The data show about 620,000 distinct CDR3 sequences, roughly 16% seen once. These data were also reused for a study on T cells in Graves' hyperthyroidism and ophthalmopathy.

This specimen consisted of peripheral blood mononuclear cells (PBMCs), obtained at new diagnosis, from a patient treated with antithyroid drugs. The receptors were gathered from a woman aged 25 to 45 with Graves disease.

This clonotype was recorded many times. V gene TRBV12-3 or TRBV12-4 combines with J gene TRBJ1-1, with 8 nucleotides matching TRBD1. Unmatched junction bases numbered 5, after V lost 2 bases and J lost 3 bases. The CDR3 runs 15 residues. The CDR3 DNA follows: TGTGCCAGCAGTTTAATCCAGGGGGCGGACACTGAAGCTTTCTTT. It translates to CASSLIQGADTEAFF.

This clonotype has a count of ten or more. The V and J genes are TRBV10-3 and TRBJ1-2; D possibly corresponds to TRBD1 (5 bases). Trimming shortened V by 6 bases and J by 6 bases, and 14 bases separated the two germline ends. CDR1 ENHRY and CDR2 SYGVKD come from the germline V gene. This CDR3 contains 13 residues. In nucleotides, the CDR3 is TGTGCCATCAGGGACGGGACGGAAAATGGCTACACCTTC. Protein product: CAIRDGTENGYTF.

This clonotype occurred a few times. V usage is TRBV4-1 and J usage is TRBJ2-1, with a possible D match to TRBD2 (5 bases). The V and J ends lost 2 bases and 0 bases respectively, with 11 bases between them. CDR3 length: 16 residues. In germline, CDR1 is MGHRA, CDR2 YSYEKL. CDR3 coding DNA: TGCGCCAGCAGCCAATTAGCGAGAAGCTCCTACAATGAGCAGTTCTTC. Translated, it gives CASSQLARSSYNEQFF.

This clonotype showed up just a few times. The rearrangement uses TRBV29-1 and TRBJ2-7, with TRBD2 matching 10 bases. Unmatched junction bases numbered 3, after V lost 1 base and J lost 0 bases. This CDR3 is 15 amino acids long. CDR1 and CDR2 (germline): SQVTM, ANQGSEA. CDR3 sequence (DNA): TGCAGCGTTGAAGGGCCTAGCGGGAGCTCCTACGAGCAGTACTTC. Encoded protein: CSVEGPSGSSYEQYF.

Written as DNA, the CDR3 is TGTGCCAGCAGCCCCGACAGGGGGGTGAACACTGAAGCTTTCTTT. This encodes CASSPDRGVNTEAFF. V is TRBV6-1 and J is TRBJ1-1; 9 bases line up with TRBD1. Germline loops: CDR1 MNHNS, CDR2 SASEGT. CDR3 length equals 15 residues. J lost 0 bases, V lost 6 bases, and 5 bases had no gene match.

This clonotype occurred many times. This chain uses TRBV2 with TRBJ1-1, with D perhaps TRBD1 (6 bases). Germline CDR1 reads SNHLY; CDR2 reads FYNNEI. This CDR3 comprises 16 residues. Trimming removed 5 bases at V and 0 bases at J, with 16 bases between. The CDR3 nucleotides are TGTGCCAGCAGTCCCAGGGGACGGCGATTGAACACTGAAGCTTTCTTT. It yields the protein CASSPRGRRLNTEAFF. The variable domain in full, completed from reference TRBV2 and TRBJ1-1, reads EPEVTQTPSHQVTQMGQEVILRCVPISNHLYFYWYRQILGQKVEFLVSFYNNEISEKSEIFDDQFSVERPDGSNFTLKIRSTKLEDSAMYFCASSPRGRRLNTEAFFGQGTRLTVV.

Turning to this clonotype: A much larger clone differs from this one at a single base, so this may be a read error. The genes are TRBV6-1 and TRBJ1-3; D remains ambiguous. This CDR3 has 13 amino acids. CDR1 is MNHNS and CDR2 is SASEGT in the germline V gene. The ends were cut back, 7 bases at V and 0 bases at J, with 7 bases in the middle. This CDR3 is CASKVSSGNTIYF. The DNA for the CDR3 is TGTGCCAGCAAGGTGAGCTCTGGAAACACCATATATTTT.

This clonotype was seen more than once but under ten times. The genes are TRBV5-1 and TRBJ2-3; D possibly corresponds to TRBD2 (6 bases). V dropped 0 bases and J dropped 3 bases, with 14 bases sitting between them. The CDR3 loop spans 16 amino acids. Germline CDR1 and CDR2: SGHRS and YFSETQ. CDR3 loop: CASSLAALGGTDTQYF. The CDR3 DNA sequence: TGCGCCAGCAGCTTGGCGGCCCTGGGGGGAACAGATACGCAGTATTTT.

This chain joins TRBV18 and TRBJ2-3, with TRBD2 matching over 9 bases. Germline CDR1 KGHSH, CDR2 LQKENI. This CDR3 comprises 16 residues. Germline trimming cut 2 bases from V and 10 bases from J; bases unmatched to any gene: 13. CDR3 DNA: TGTGCCAGCTCACCAAGGACTAGCGCCTCCGGCGGGGCGCAGTATTTT. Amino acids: CASSPRTSASGGAQYF. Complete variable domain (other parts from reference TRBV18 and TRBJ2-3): NAGVMQNPRHLVRRRGQEARLRCSPMKGHSHVYWYRQLPEEGLKFMVYLQKENIIDESGMPKERFSAEFPKEGPSILRIQQVVRGDSAAYFCASSPRTSASGGAQYFGPGTRLTVL.

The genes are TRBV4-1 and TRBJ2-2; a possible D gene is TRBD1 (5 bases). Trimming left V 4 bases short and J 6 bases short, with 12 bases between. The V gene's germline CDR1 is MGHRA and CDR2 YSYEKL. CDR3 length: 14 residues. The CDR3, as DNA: TGCGCCAGCAGCCCAGGGTGGGTCCCCGGGGAGCTGTTTTTT. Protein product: CASSPGWVPGELFF.

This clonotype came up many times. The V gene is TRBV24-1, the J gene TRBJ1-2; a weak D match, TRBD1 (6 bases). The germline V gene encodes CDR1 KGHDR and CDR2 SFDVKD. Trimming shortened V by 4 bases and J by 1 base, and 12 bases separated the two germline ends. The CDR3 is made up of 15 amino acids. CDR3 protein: CATSDRTDGNYGYTF. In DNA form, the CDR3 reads TGTGCCACCAGTGACCGGACAGACGGTAACTATGGCTACACCTTC.

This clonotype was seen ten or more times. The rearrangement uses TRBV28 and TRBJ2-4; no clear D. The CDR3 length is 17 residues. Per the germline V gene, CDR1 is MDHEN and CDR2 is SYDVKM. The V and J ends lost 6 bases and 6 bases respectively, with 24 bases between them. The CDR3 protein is CASRPSGVRLRGNIQYF. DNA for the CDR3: TGTGCCAGCAGACCAAGTGGAGTACGACTGCGTGGAAACATTCAGTACTTC.

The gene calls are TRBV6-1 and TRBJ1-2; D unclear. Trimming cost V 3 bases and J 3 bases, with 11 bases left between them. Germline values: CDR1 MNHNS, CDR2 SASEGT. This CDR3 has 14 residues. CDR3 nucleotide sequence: TGTGCCAGCAGTGAGGTCGGCAGATACTATGGCTACACCTTC. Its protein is CASSEVGRYYGYTF.

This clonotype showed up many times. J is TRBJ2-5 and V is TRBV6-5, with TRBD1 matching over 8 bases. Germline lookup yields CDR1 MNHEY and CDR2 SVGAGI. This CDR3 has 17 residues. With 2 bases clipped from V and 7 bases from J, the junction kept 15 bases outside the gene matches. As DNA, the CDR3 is TGTGCCAGCAGTTACAGCGTCCCAGGGGGCTGGTTGGGGACCCAGTACTTC. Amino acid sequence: CASSYSVPGGWLGTQYF.

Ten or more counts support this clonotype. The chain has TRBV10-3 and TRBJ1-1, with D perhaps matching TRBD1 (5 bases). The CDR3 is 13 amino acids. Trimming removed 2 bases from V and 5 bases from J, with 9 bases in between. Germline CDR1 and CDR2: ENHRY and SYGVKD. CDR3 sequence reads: CAISEGGVTEAFF. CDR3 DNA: TGTGCCATCAGTGAGGGGGGGGTGACTGAAGCTTTCTTT.

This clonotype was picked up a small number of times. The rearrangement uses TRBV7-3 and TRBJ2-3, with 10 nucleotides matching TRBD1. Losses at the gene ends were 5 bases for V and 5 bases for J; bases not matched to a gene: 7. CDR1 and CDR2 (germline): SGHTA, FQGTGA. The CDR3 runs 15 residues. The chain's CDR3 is CASSPGTGVLDTQYF. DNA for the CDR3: TGTGCCAGCAGCCCCGGGACAGGGGTTTTAGATACGCAGTATTTT. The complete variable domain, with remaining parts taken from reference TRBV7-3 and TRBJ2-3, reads GAGVSQTPSNKVTEKGKYVELRCDPISGHTALYWYRQSLGQGPEFLIYFQGTGAADDSGLPNDRFFAVRPEGSVSTLKIQRTERGDSAVYLCASSPGTGVLDTQYFGPGTRLTVL.

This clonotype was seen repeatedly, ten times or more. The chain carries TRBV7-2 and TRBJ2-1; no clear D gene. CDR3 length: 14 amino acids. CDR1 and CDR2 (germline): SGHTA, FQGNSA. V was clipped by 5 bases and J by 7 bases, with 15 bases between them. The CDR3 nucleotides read TGTGCCAGCAGCCCCGCTTTAGCCAGGAATGAGCAGTTCTTC. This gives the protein CASSPALARNEQFF.